This T cell receptor (beta chain) was sequenced during a study of T cells in Graves' hyperthyroidism and ophthalmopathy. Study-level results: Stable hyperthyroidism and ophthalmopathy were separated using 13 V-J signatures.

In the case of this clonotype: The antigen is undetermined.

V was shortened by 6 bases and J by 5 bases, with 16 bases between the two germline ends. The length of the CDR3 is 14 residues. Per the germline V gene, CDR1 is MNHNS and CDR2 is SASEGT. TCR beta CDR3 sequences were amplified from RNA transcripts. Researchers ran a first-round RT-PCR on the TCR CDR3 using the HTBI primer set. TCRdb passed the multiplex PCR reads through MiXCR, listing each CDR3 protein once. The table lists approximately 510,000 distinct CDR3 sequences, less than 25% of them singletons. Sequencing was done on a sample of blood. This sequence was found in a man between 18 and 35 years old with Graves' hyperthyroidism. V and J are TRBV6-1 and TRBJ2-5; TRBD1 is a possible D gene (8 bases). The CDR3 region is CASSTGGGAETQYF. CDR3 nucleotide sequence: TGTGCCAGCAGCACAGGGGGAGGGGCTGAGACCCAGTACTTC.